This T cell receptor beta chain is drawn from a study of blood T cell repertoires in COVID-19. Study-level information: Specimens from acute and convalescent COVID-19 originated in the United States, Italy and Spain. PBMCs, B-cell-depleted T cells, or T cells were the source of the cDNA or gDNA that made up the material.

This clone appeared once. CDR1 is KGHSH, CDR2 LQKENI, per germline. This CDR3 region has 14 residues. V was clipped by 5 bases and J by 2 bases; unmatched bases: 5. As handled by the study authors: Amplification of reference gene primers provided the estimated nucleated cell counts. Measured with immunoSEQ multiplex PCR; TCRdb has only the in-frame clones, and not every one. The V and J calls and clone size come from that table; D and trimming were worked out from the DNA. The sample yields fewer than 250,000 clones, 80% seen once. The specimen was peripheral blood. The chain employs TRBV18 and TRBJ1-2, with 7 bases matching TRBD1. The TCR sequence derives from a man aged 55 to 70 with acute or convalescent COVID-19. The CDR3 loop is CASSTGTENYGYTF. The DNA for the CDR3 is TGTGCCAGCTCAACGGGGACAGAAAACTATGGCTACACCTTC.